The 26 T cell receptor beta chains below all came from one sample that was sequenced in a study of blood T cell repertoires in COVID-19. Profiling relied on immunoSEQ multiplex PCR, and the TCRdb table lists in-frame clones only, not all of them. The repertoire includes roughly 39,000 clones, 90% to 95% of them detected once, and around 5% sits in the top ten. The source material was peripheral blood. These receptors were obtained from a human donor in a cohort sampled during active COVID-19.

V is TRBV20-1 and J is TRBJ2-3; TRBD2 is a possible D gene (6 bases). Germline values: CDR1 DFQATT, CDR2 SNEGSKA (reference sequence). The V end lost 3 bases, the J end lost 5 bases, and 15 bases lay between the germline ends. The CDR3 length is 14 residues. The CDR3 protein is CSASRLGPRDTQYF. The CDR3 coding sequence is TGCAGTGCTAGTAGACTAGGCCCAAGAGATACGCAGTATTTT.

The chain is built from TRBV6-4 and TRBJ2-3, with TRBD2 as a possible D gene (5 bases). The length of the CDR3 is 18 residues. V dropped 2 bases and J dropped 2 bases, with 20 bases sitting between them. Germline CDR1 MRHNA, CDR2 SNTAGT. CDR3 bases: TGTGCCAGCAGTGACGGAATAATGGGAGTCGGGTCCACAGATACGCAGTATTTT. It translates to CASSDGIMGVGSTDTQYF.

The V gene is TRBV15, the J gene TRBJ2-7; TRBD2 agrees at 9 bases. Trimming at V came to 0 bases and at J to 3 bases, leaving 6 bases not matched to a gene. The CDR3 is 16 residues long. Germline values: CDR1 LNHNV, CDR2 YYDKDF (reference sequence). CDR3 protein: CATSRDGGGGDYEQYF. CDR3 nucleotide sequence: TGTGCCACCAGCAGAGATGGGGGCGGGGGGGACTACGAGCAGTACTTC. The full variable domain, in which reference TRBV15 and TRBJ2-7 provide the parts outside the CDR3, is DAMVIQNPRYQVTQFGKPVTLSCSQTLNHNVMYWYQQKSSQAPKLLFHYYDKDFNNEADTPDNFQSRRPNTSFCFLDIRSPGLGDTAMYLCATSRDGGGGDYEQYFGPGTRLTVT.

This clone was recorded only once. The chain carries TRBV6-5 and TRBJ1-4; tentatively, D is TRBD1 (6 bases). This CDR3 spans 15 amino acids. CDR1 MNHEY and CDR2 SVGAGI come from the germline V gene. The V end was cut by 6 bases, the J end by 4 bases, with 15 bases between. CDR3 region: CASRHRVRSNEKLFF. The CDR3 DNA reads TGTGCCAGCAGGCACAGGGTCCGGAGTAATGAAAAACTGTTTTTT.

The chain is built from TRBV23-1 and TRBJ2-6, with 9 bases aligning to TRBD1. TRBV23-1 is assigned to the ORF class and has an uncertain function. The CDR3 spans 21 residues. V lost 4 bases and J lost 4; bases outside the gene matches: 20. The CDR3 sequence is CASSLLFTKDRGPKGANVLTF. CDR3 DNA sequence: TGCGCCAGCAGTCTTCTCTTCACCAAGGACAGGGGTCCGAAGGGGGCCAACGTCCTGACTTTC.

The chain uses TRBV5-1 and TRBJ2-1; no firm D call. The CDR3 has 15 residues. Trimming took 6 bases from V and 6 from J, leaving 19 bases between them. Germline values: CDR1 SGHRS, CDR2 YFSETQ. Written as DNA, the CDR3 is TGCGCCAGCAAGATGATAAGTCTAGTGGGCAATGAGCAGTTCTTC. This sequence encodes CASKMISLVGNEQFF.

Only a few counts were recorded for this clone. The chain has TRBV4-3 and TRBJ1-3; no clear D. Germline CDR1 and CDR2: LGHNA and YSLEER. V lost 0 bases and J 0 bases, leaving 18 bases between the germline ends. The CDR3 totals 19 residues. CDR3 amino acids: CASSQEVTDFFHSGNTIYF. The DNA for the CDR3 is TGCGCCAGCAGCCAAGAAGTTACCGACTTTTTTCACTCTGGAAACACCATATATTTT.

The rearrangement links TRBV3-1 (or the pseudogene TRBV3-2) to TRBJ2-2; TRBD1 is a possible D gene (6 bases). The CDR3 has 15 residues. Germline assignment: CDR1 LGHDT and CDR2 YNNKEL (reference sequence). Trimming cost V 1 base and J 5 bases, with 11 bases left between them. The CDR3 reads CASSQAYRETGELFF. CDR3 nucleotides: TGTGCCAGCAGCCAAGCCTACAGGGAAACCGGGGAGCTGTTTTTT.

The chain couples TRBV6-5 to TRBJ1-2; 8 bases are shared with TRBD1. V trimming: 7 bases; J trimming: 2 bases; junction bases outside the gene matches: 3. From germline, CDR1 is MNHEY and CDR2 SVGAGI. CDR3 size: 13 residues. The DNA of the CDR3 is TGTGCCAGCAAAGGACAGGGAAACTATGGCTACACCTTC. Translation: CASKGQGNYGYTF.

The rearrangement links TRBV14 to TRBJ1-2, with 9 nucleotides matching TRBD1. This CDR3 has 16 amino acids. After removal of 1 base from V and 7 bases from J, the junction contained 10 bases not matched to a gene. Per the germline V gene, CDR1 is SGHDN and CDR2 is FVKESK. CDR3 region: CASSQGPGQGLGGYTF. As DNA, the CDR3 is TGTGCCAGCAGCCAAGGACCGGGACAGGGTTTAGGTGGCTACACCTTC.

The chain is built from TRBV7-2 and TRBJ2-7; 8 bases fit TRBD1. The trim removed 5 bases at V and 2 bases at J, leaving 5 bases unmatched. The CDR3 length is 14 residues. CDR1 is SGHTA and CDR2 is FQGNSA in the germline V gene. The CDR3 is CASSADRGTYEQYF. The CDR3 DNA follows: TGTGCCAGCAGCGCCGACAGGGGTACCTACGAGCAGTACTTC.

This chain joins TRBV7-6 and TRBJ2-3; TRBD2 matches 8 bases. Germline V gene data show CDR1 as SGHVS and CDR2 as FNYEAQ. The junction had 7 bases not matched to a gene; V was cut back by 5 bases and J by 3 bases. This CDR3 contains 15 residues. The CDR3 here is CASSPYSGTTDTQYF. CDR3 bases: TGTGCCAGCAGCCCTTATAGCGGGACTACAGATACGCAGTATTTT.

The CDR3 sequence: CASSIWTGDYYGYTF. The DNA for the CDR3 is TGTGCCAGCAGCATATGGACAGGAGATTACTATGGCTACACCTTC. The chain is built from TRBV3-1 (or the pseudogene TRBV3-2) and TRBJ1-2; 7 bases are a match to TRBD1. Trimming cost V 5 bases and J 3 bases; bases outside gene matches: 9. The germline gives CDR1 LGHDT, CDR2 YNNKEL (reference sequence). This CDR3 has 15 amino acids.

This clone was seen just once. The chain combines TRBV6-4 with TRBJ2-3; TRBD2 agrees at 8 bases. The CDR3 consists of 16 residues. Germline trimming cut 7 bases from V and 5 bases from J; bases unmatched to any gene: 14. CDR1 is MRHNA and CDR2 is SNTAGT in the germline V gene. The CDR3 spells CASIPPWTLAGDTQYF. For the CDR3, the DNA is TGTGCCAGCATCCCCCCGTGGACGCTAGCGGGAGATACGCAGTATTTT.

This chain links TRBV19 with TRBJ2-3, with 9 bases fitting TRBD2. The CDR3 is 16 amino acids. The ends lost 5 bases at V and 4 bases at J; junction bases unmatched: 10. Germline V gene data show CDR1 as LNHDA and CDR2 as SQIVND (reference sequence). In DNA, the CDR3 is TGTGCCAGTAGTTCTCGACTAGCGGTCTATTCAGATACGCAGTATTTT. It specifies CASSSRLAVYSDTQYF.

The V and J genes are TRBV7-9 and TRBJ2-3; TRBD2 matches at 10 bases. The CDR3 consists of 17 residues. V trimming: 2 bases; J trimming: 1 base; junction bases outside the gene matches: 6. The germline gives CDR1 SEHNR, CDR2 FQNEAQ (reference sequence). The CDR3 DNA is TGTGCCAGCAGCTTAAGAGCTAGCGGGAGACGCACAGATACGCAGTATTTT. Protein: CASSLRASGRRTDTQYF.

The chain is built from TRBV5-1 and TRBJ2-2, with no clear D. The CDR3 is made up of 13 amino acids. Germline assignment: CDR1 SGHRS and CDR2 YFSETQ. The germline V and J ends were trimmed by 0 bases and 6 bases, with 6 bases remaining between them. The chain's CDR3 is CASSLGDSGELFF. CDR3 nucleotides: TGCGCCAGCAGCTTGGGCGATTCCGGGGAGCTGTTTTTT.

The rearrangement links TRBV21-1 to TRBJ2-3; the D call in the table, TRBD1, was not verified against the DNA. TRBV21-1 represents a pseudogene. CDR3 length: 15 residues. For the CDR3, the DNA is TGTGCCAGCAGCAAAGGTTGGCAGAGCACAGATACGCAGTATTTT. The encoded protein is CASSKGWQSTDTQYF.

The rearrangement joins TRBV10-3 to TRBJ2-7, with D maybe TRBD1 (6 bases). Germline V CDR1 and CDR2: ENHRY, SYGVKD. V was cut by 4 bases and J by 5 bases, with 15 bases left in between. The CDR3 sequence is 14 residues long. The CDR3 nucleotides are TGTGCCATCAGTGGAGGGACATCCCCCCACGAGCAGTACTTC. Residues: CAISGGTSPHEQYF.

The chain employs TRBV7-9 and TRBJ2-3, with a possible D match to TRBD2 (6 bases). The CDR3 is 17 amino acids. Deletions cut 4 bases from V and 2 bases from J, with 19 bases between. Germline values: CDR1 SEHNR, CDR2 FQNEAQ (reference sequence). In DNA form, the CDR3 reads TGTGCCAGCAGCTCCTACGGACTATCTCCGATCACAGATACGCAGTATTTT. Encoded protein: CASSSYGLSPITDTQYF. The variable domain in full, completed from reference TRBV7-9 and TRBJ2-3, reads DTGVSQNPRHKITKRGQNVTFRCDPISEHNRLYWYRQTLGQGPEFLTYFQNEAQLEKSRLLSDRFSAERPKGSFSTLEIQRTEQGDSAMYLCASSSYGLSPITDTQYFGPGTRLTVL.

The chain joins TRBV12-3 or TRBV12-4 to TRBJ2-7, with D perhaps TRBD1 (6 bases). The length of the CDR3 is 12 residues. The ends were cut back, 9 bases at V and 4 bases at J, with 13 bases in the middle. The CDR3 DNA reads TGTGCCAGTAGACAGGAATATTACGAGCAGTACTTC. This gives the protein CASRQEYYEQYF.

The DNA of the CDR3 is TGCGCCAGCAGCCAAGATTTTCCTAATACCTACGAGCAGTACTTC. It yields the protein CASSQDFPNTYEQYF. The chain joins TRBV4-3 to TRBJ2-7; no clear D. The CDR3 has 15 amino acids. CDR1 LGHNA and CDR2 YSLEER come from the germline V gene. Trimming removed 0 bases at V and 2 bases at J, with 11 bases between.

The chain combines TRBV28 with TRBJ1-2; 9 positions match TRBD1. Germline CDR1 and CDR2: MDHEN and SYDVKM. J lost 4 bases, V lost 4 bases, and 7 bases had no gene match. CDR3 length: 15 residues. The CDR3 DNA reads TGTGCCAGCAGTTGGGGACAGGGCGAGTTCTATGGCTACACCTTC. Residues: CASSWGQGEFYGYTF.

V is TRBV24-1 and J is TRBJ2-5, with unresolved D. The germline V and J ends were trimmed by 6 bases and 2 bases, with 12 bases remaining between them. The V gene's germline CDR1 is KGHDR and CDR2 SFDVKD. The CDR3 has 14 residues. This chain's CDR3 is CATSCIKRQETQYF. The CDR3 DNA reads as TGTGCCACCAGTTGCATTAAGAGACAAGAGACCCAGTACTTC.

This chain links TRBV5-1 with TRBJ1-1; TRBD1 matches at 10 bases. CDR1 SGHRS and CDR2 YFSETQ come from the germline V gene. The CDR3 sequence is 15 residues long. V was clipped by 4 bases and J by 3 bases; unmatched bases: 6. CDR3 protein: CASSTGQGTYTEAFF. CDR3 bases: TGCGCCAGCAGCACGGGACAGGGGACCTACACTGAAGCTTTCTTT.

The rearrangement links TRBV5-1 to TRBJ2-7; D might be TRBD1 (6 bases). V was pared by 6 bases and J by 6 bases, with 16 bases between. The CDR3 length is 13 residues. CDR1 and CDR2 (germline): SGHRS, YFSETQ. CDR3 nucleotide sequence: TGCGCCAGCACCACAGGGACAACGGGCGAGCAGTACTTC. Protein: CASTTGTTGEQYF.